Described below is a single T cell receptor beta chain sequence and its context. The sample originates from a study of T cell changes during pregnancy in multiple sclerosis. There are 16 residues in the CDR3. Trimming pared 4 bases from V and 3 bases from J, leaving 19 bases between. Germline V lookup: CDR1 SGHNT, CDR2 YYREEE (reference sequence). TCRdb's table, derived via immunoSEQ multiplex PCR, lists solely in-frame clones and lacks some. Here the sample spans over 50,000 clones, approximately 90% being singletons. The origin of this receptor is a female donor in good health, enrolled as a control in a pregnancy study. This sample comprised peripheral blood, obtained in the first trimester of pregnancy. V and J are TRBV5-4 and TRBJ1-1; tentatively, D is TRBD1 (5 bases). CDR3: CASSPRTGGGYTEAFF. CDR3 nucleotide sequence: TGTGCCAGCAGCCCCCGGACCGGGGGTGGCTACACTGAAGCTTTCTTT.